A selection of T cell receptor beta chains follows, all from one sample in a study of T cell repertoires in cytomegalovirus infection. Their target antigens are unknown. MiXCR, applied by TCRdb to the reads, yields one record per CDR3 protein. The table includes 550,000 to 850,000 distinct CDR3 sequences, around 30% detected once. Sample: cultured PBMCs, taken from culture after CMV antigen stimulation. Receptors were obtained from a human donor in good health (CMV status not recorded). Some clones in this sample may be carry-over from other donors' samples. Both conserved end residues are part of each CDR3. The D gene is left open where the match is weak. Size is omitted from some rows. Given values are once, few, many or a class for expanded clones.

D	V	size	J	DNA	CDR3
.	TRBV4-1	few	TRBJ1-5	TGCGCCAGCAGCCAAGGTAGGGAAGGGCAGCCCCAGCATTTT	CASSQGREGQPQHF
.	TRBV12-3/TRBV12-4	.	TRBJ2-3	TGTGCCAGTCGAAGGGGAGGGGGTGAGGCAAGGTTGACAGATACGCAGTATTTT	CASRRGGGEARLTDTQYF
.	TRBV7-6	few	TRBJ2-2	TGTGCCAGCAGCTTAGTGCGGTACGGGGAGCTGTTTTTT	CASSLVRYGELFF
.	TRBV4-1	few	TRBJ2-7	TGCGCCAGCAGCCAAGCAGGCAACTACGAGCAGTACTTC	CASSQAGNYEQYF
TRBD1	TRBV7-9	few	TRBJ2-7	TGTGCCAGCAGCAGAAATACAGGGGGGCCCTACGAGCAGTACTTC	CASSRNTGGPYEQYF
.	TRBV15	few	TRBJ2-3	TGTGCCACCACCCTGGACGGGACTAGCACAGATACGCAGTATTTT	CATTLDGTSTDTQYF
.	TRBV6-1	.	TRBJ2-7	TGTGCCAGCAGTGAACACTACGAGCAGTACTTC	CASSEHYEQYF
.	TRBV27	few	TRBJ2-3	TGTGCCAGCAGTTTAACGCCGGACAGCACAGATACGCAGTATTTT	CASSLTPDSTDTQYF
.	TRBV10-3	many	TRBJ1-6	TGTGCCATCAGTGAGCCCACAGGGAGTTATAATTCACCCCTCCACTTT	CAISEPTGSYNSPLHF
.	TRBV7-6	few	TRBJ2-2	TGTGCCAGCAGCTTCGGGGAATCGAACACCGGGGAGCTGTTTTTT	CASSFGESNTGELFF
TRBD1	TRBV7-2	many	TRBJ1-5	TGTGCCAGCAGCTTAGTCCTCCGGGACAGGGATGGGTATAGCAATCAGCCCCAGCATTTT	CASSLVLRDRDGYSNQPQHF
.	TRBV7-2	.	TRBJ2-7	TGTGCCAGCAGCTTGATCTCGGACGGTGTAAGTTTC	CASSLISDGVSF
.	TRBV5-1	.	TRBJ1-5	TGCGCCAGCAGCTTGGGAGTATCGTCGAACAATCAGCCCCAGCATTTT	CASSLGVSSNNQPQHF
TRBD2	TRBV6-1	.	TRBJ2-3	TGTGCCAGCAGGGTTAGCGGGGCAGATACGCAGTATTTT	CASRVSGADTQYF
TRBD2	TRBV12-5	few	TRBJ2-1	TGTGCTAGTGGTTTTCGTACCCCCAGCGGGAGGGCCAATGAGCAGTTCTTC	CASGFRTPSGRANEQFF
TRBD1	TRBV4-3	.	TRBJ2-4	TGCGCCACCGGACCGACAGGGTCCAAAAACATTCAGTACTTC	CATGPTGSKNIQYF
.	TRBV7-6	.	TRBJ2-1	TGTGCCAGCAGCTTACTAACTGGTCGACTAGGTGAGCAGTTCTTC	CASSLLTGRLGEQFF
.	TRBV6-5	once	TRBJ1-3	TGTGCCAGCAGTTACGCGGGGACTCCCTCTGGAAACACCATATATTTT	CASSYAGTPSGNTIYF
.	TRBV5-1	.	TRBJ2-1	TGCGCCAGCAGCTTGGCGGCTGGGGACAATGAGCAGTTCTTC	CASSLAAGDNEQFF
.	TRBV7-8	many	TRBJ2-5	TGTGCCAGCAGCTTAGTGGGGGGCGAAGAGACCCAGTACTTC	CASSLVGGEETQYF
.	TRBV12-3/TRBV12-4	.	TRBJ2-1	TGTGCCAGCAGTCCCGTGGCAACGACCTACAATGAGCAGTTCTTC	CASSPVATTYNEQFF
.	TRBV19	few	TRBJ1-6	TGTGCCAGTAGCAATTCCAGGGGCTATAATTCACCCCTCCACTTT	CASSNSRGYNSPLHF
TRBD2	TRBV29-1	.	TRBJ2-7	TGCAGCGTTGAATTAGCGGGAACCTACGAGCAGTACTTC	CSVELAGTYEQYF
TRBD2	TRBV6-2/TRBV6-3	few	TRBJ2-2	TGTGCCAGCAGTTACTCGACGTTATTTAGCGGGAGGAGCGGGGAGCTGTTTTTT	CASSYSTLFSGRSGELFF
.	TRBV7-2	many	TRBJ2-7	TGTGCCAGCAGCTCCGTAGGGCAGGGGACCTACGAGCAGTACTTC	CASSSVGQGTYEQYF
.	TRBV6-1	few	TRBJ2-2	TGTGCCAGCAGTAAAGACCTGAACACCGGGGAGCTGTTTTTT	CASSKDLNTGELFF
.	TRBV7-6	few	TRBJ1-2	TGTGCCAGCAGCTTTTCTAAGCAGGGCAGAGTTAGCTACACCTTC	CASSFSKQGRVSYTF
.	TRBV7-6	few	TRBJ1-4	TGTGCCAGCAGCTTATGGGGCGAAAAACTGTTTTTT	CASSLWGEKLFF
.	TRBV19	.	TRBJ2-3	TGTGCCAGTAGGCTGGAGTGGTCTAGCACAGATACGCAGTATTTT	CASRLEWSSTDTQYF
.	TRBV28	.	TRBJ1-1	TGTGCCAGCACCTCGGGAATTCCTGAAGCTTTCTTT	CASTSGIPEAFF
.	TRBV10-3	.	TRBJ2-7	TGTGCCATCAGTGAGACTGGAAGGGGTGACGAGCAGTACTTC	CAISETGRGDEQYF